This T cell receptor (beta chain) was sequenced for a study of blood T cell repertoires in COVID-19. J was trimmed by 8 bases and V by 7 bases; bases with no gene match: 12. Looked up from germline, CDR1 is LGHDT and CDR2 is YNNKEL (reference sequence). This CDR3 spans 14 amino acids. Some clones are missing from TCRdb's copy, which holds only in-frame ones; the method was immunoSEQ multiplex PCR. The sample shows 160,000 or so clones, more than 80% of them seen only once. This TCR came from a human donor in a cohort sampled during active COVID-19. The sample taken for sequencing was peripheral blood. The gene calls are TRBV3-1 (or the pseudogene TRBV3-2) and TRBJ2-7; 9 bases are a match to TRBD1. The CDR3 sequence: CASNPRGQGNKQYF. As DNA, the CDR3 is TGTGCCAGCAACCCCCGGGGACAGGGAAACAAGCAGTACTTC.